The clone carrying this TCR beta chain showed up many times. This CDR3 region has 16 residues. Unmatched junction bases numbered 9, after V lost 5 bases and J lost 2 bases. The germline V gene has CDR1 LNHDA and CDR2 SQIVND (reference sequence). TCRdb re-called the reads through MiXCR, storing one row per CDR3 protein. The sample lists about 140,000 distinct CDR3 sequences; 5% to 6.5% were seen once. These data are taken from a study of T cell repertoires in cytomegalovirus infection. The J gene is TRBJ2-7, the V gene TRBV19, with TRBD1 identical over 10 bases. The TCR originated in a human donor in good health (CMV status not recorded). Some clones in this sample may be carry-over from other donors' samples. The material sequenced was PBMCs. The CDR3 DNA follows: TGTGCCAGTAGTGCCTCGCCGGGACAGGGGACCTACGAGCAGTACTTC. Translating it yields CASSASPGQGTYEQYF.